This passage covers 27 T cell receptor beta chains from one sample sequenced in a study of cytomegalovirus exposure and HLA in healthy donors. The PCR had 60 Vbeta and 13 Jbeta primers. Libraries were prepared by immunoSEQ multiplex PCR; TCRdb keeps only in-frame clonotypes and omits some of them. There are about 86,000 clones in the sample; roughly 80% occur only once, and more than 5.5% lies in the top ten. Sequenced material: PBMCs. The receptor source for this set is a woman in her forties or fifties in good health and CMV-seropositive.

The chain uses TRBV27 and TRBJ2-7; D possibly corresponds to TRBD1 (6 bases). The CDR3 is 15 amino acids. The germline V gene encodes CDR1 MNHEY and CDR2 SMNVEV (reference sequence). Trimming removed 2 bases at V and 3 bases at J, with 14 bases between. Here the CDR3 DNA reads TGTGCCAGCAGTTTAGGGCGGACAGCAAACTACGAGCAGTACTTC. Translating gives CASSLGRTANYEQYF.

This sequence joins TRBV2 and TRBJ2-7, with TRBD2 matching 7 bases. Trimming at V came to 3 bases and at J to 6 bases, leaving 20 bases not matched to a gene. The CDR3 contains 18 residues. Germline V gene data show CDR1 as SNHLY and CDR2 as FYNNEI. As DNA, the CDR3 is TGTGCCAGCAGTGATGAGGGTTTGGGAGGGGTCATTACGTTCGAGCAGTACTTC. Translation: CASSDEGLGGVITFEQYF.

This clone has more than one count but fewer than ten. The rearrangement links TRBV18 to TRBJ1-1; possible D gene TRBD1, 5 bases. CDR3 length: 13 residues. V lost 6 bases to trimming and J lost 5 bases, with 13 bases between them. Germline V CDR1 and CDR2: KGHSH, LQKENI. The CDR3 loop reads CASSTGEGTEAFF. Written as DNA, the CDR3 is TGTGCCAGCTCGACCGGGGAGGGGACTGAAGCTTTCTTT.

V usage is TRBV27 and J usage is TRBJ2-1, with 8 nucleotides matching TRBD2. V shed 7 bases, J shed 9 bases, and the junction held 17 bases outside the gene matches. Per germline, CDR1 MNHEY and CDR2 SMNVEV (reference sequence). The CDR3 has 16 amino acids. This chain's CDR3 is CASTDRGGRSNGEQFF. CDR3 nucleotides: TGTGCCAGCACCGATCGCGGGGGGCGCAGCAATGGTGAGCAGTTCTTC.

The gene calls are TRBV30 and TRBJ2-1; D is perhaps TRBD2 (6 bases). The CDR3 consists of 10 residues. The V gene's germline CDR1 is GTSNPN and CDR2 SVGIG (reference sequence). CDR3: CVSGLNEQFF. CDR3 coding DNA: TGTGTTAGCGGTCTCAATGAGCAGTTCTTC.

This chain connects TRBV7-9 to TRBJ2-3; a weak D match, TRBD2 (5 bases). V gave up 1 base and J gave up 2 bases, with 16 bases separating them. CDR1 is SEHNR and CDR2 is FQNEAQ in the germline V gene (reference sequence). The CDR3 totals 17 residues. CDR3: CASSLGVRHGNTDTQYF. Written as DNA, the CDR3 is TGTGCCAGCAGCTTAGGGGTTAGGCACGGGAACACAGATACGCAGTATTTT.

This chain connects TRBV30 to TRBJ2-3, with D tentatively TRBD2 (6 bases). The germline V gene encodes CDR1 GTSNPN and CDR2 SVGIG (reference sequence). This CDR3 is 13 amino acids long. The CDR3 DNA sequence: TGTGCGGGGGGTAGGGCCAGCACAGATACGCAGTATTTT. Protein sequence: CAGGRASTDTQYF.

The chain recombines TRBV7-8 with TRBJ2-1; no firm D call. The CDR3 consists of 15 residues. Trimming pared 2 bases from V and 5 bases from J, leaving 13 bases between. Germline values: CDR1 SGHVS, CDR2 FQNEAQ. CDR3: CASSLTWAPNNEQFF. Here the CDR3 DNA reads TGTGCCAGCAGCTTAACCTGGGCACCAAACAATGAGCAGTTCTTC.

This clone was seen a few times. The chain couples TRBV28 to TRBJ2-7; 7 positions agree with TRBD1. J lost 0 bases, V lost 8 bases, and 7 bases had no gene match. In germline, CDR1 is MDHEN, CDR2 SYDVKM. The CDR3 is 14 amino acids. The chain's CDR3 is CASVRQGLSYEQYF. DNA for the CDR3: TGTGCCAGCGTTCGACAGGGTCTCTCCTACGAGCAGTACTTC.

The chain carries TRBV2 and TRBJ1-4; D perhaps matches TRBD1 (5 bases). The CDR3 has 14 amino acids. Trimming took 5 bases from V and 7 from J, leaving 14 bases between them. CDR1 and CDR2 from the germline V gene are SNHLY and FYNNEI. The CDR3 bases are TGTGCCAGCAGTACAGGATCCCATAGTGAAAAACTGTTTTTT. Translation gives CASSTGSHSEKLFF.

The chain links TRBV25-1 to TRBJ2-2; D might be TRBD2 (5 bases). V lost 4 bases and J lost 1, with 13 bases in between. CDR3 length: 16 amino acids. Per germline, CDR1 MGHDK and CDR2 SYGVNS. The chain's CDR3 is CASSVTGVGNTGELFF. The CDR3 nucleotides are TGTGCCAGCAGTGTGACCGGGGTCGGGAACACCGGGGAGCTGTTTTTT. The full variable domain, rest sourced from reference TRBV25-1 and TRBJ2-2, is EADIYQTPRYLVIGTGKKITLECSQTMGHDKMYWYQQDPGMELHLIHYSYGVNSTEKGDLSSESTVSRIRTEHFPLTLESARPSHTSQYLCASSVTGVGNTGELFFGEGSRLTVL.

Concerning this clone itself: A junction end diverges from the germline sequence, so it may reflect a read error. The CDR3 loop is CASSQFRGGYTF. The CDR3 DNA follows: TGCGCCAGCAGCCAATTCCGGGGAGGCTACACCTTC. V usage is TRBV23-1 and J usage is TRBJ1-2; no clear D gene. TRBV23-1 is an ORF; its function is uncertain. The CDR3 runs to 12 residues.

This chain connects TRBV12-5 to TRBJ1-2; D not certain. The CDR3 is made up of 13 amino acids. CDR1 LGHNT and CDR2 FRNRAP come from the germline V gene. V was cut by 5 bases and J by 8 bases, with 15 bases left in between. This chain's CDR3 is CASGAAIRGGYTF. CDR3 DNA sequence: TGTGCTAGTGGTGCGGCCATCCGAGGGGGCTACACCTTC.

The chain couples TRBV6-5 to TRBJ2-2; a weak D match, TRBD1 (6 bases). Trimming stripped 6 bases from V and 1 base from J, with 12 bases between. The CDR3 contains 15 residues. Germline loops: CDR1 MNHEY, CDR2 SVGAGI. Here the CDR3 reads CASRSGHRNTGELFF. The CDR3 nucleotides read TGTGCCAGCAGATCGGGACACAGGAACACCGGGGAGCTGTTTTTT.

Turning to this clone: A read error may produce the germline difference seen at one junction end. This rearrangement joins TRBV28 to TRBJ2-7, with 10 nucleotides matching TRBD1. This CDR3 region has 12 residues. Germline loops: CDR1 MDHEN, CDR2 SYDVKM. The CDR3: CASSLGQGGLRF. The CDR3 coding sequence is TGTGCCAGCAGTTTAGGACAGGGGGGACTACGCTTC.

This chain uses TRBV6-6 with TRBJ1-5, with D possibly matching TRBD1 (5 bases). Trimming took off 6 bases at V and 3 bases at J, with 12 bases between the two ends. Germline assignment: CDR1 MNHNY and CDR2 SVGAGI (reference sequence). The CDR3 totals 14 residues. The CDR3 here is CASRQQATNQPQHF. The CDR3 region has the DNA TGTGCCAGCAGGCAACAGGCTACCAATCAGCCCCAGCATTTT.

V gene TRBV7-6 combines with J gene TRBJ2-1; 7 positions match TRBD1. The CDR3 has 15 amino acids. V trimming: 6 bases; J trimming: 2 bases; junction bases outside the gene matches: 7. Per germline, CDR1 SGHVS and CDR2 FNYEAQ. The CDR3, as DNA: TGTGCCAGCAGTACAGGGGCGCTTACCTACAATGAGCAGTTCTTC. Amino acids: CASSTGALTYNEQFF.

This clone has only one observation. CDR3 sequence reads: CASSLQRSGEQYF. CDR3 DNA: TGTGCCAGCAGTTTACAGCGATCGGGCGAGCAGTACTTC. The V gene is TRBV7-2, the J gene TRBJ2-7; D is ambiguous. Per germline, CDR1 SGHTA and CDR2 FQGNSA. V dropped 6 bases and J dropped 6 bases, with 15 bases sitting between them. The CDR3 is 13 amino acids.

The rearrangement uses TRBV28 and TRBJ2-5; TRBD2 matches 8 bases. Germline values: CDR1 MDHEN, CDR2 SYDVKM. The ends lost 5 bases at V and 5 bases at J; junction bases unmatched: 10. The CDR3 length is 15 residues. The CDR3 here is CASSLGSGSQETQYF. The CDR3 DNA reads TGTGCCAGCAGTCTGGGAAGCGGGAGCCAGGAGACCCAGTACTTC. The full variable domain, rest sourced from reference TRBV28 and TRBJ2-5, is DVKVTQSSRYLVKRTGEKVFLECVQDMDHENMFWYRQDPGLGLRLIYFSYDVKMKEKGDIPEGYSVSREKKERFSLILESASTNQTSMYLCASSLGSGSQETQYFGPGTRLLVL.

CDR3 sequence: CASSLASGGSENEQFF. DNA for the CDR3: TGTGCCAGCAGCTTAGCGTCTGGCGGGAGTGAAAATGAGCAGTTCTTC. The chain combines TRBV7-9 with TRBJ2-1, with 7 bases identical to TRBD2. Trimming at V came to 0 bases and at J to 7 bases, leaving 9 bases not matched to a gene. Germline CDR1 SEHNR, CDR2 FQNEAQ (reference sequence). The CDR3 sequence is 16 residues long. The entire variable domain, with the rest obtained from reference TRBV7-9 and TRBJ2-1, is as follows: DTGVSQNPRHKITKRGQNVTFRCDPISEHNRLYWYRQTLGQGPEFLTYFQNEAQLEKSRLLSDRFSAERPKGSFSTLEIQRTEQGDSAMYLCASSLASGGSENEQFFGPGTRLTVL.

V gene TRBV30 combines with J gene TRBJ1-1; unclear D gene. Between the trimmed V and J ends, which lost 7 bases and 3 bases, there was a span of 12 bases. The V gene's germline CDR1 is GTSNPN and CDR2 SVGIG (reference sequence). The length of the CDR3 is 12 residues. Written as DNA, the CDR3 is TGTGCCTTCACCGGGGTGTACACTGAAGCTTTCTTT. Protein product: CAFTGVYTEAFF.

The V gene is TRBV7-2, the J gene TRBJ2-1; TRBD2 aligns across 9 bases. J gave up 8 bases and V 7 bases, and 12 bases lay outside the gene matches. Germline loops: CDR1 SGHTA, CDR2 FQGNSA. The CDR3 has 15 residues. CDR3 sequence reads: CASILSGSSVDEQFF. The CDR3, as DNA: TGTGCCAGCATCCTTAGCGGGAGTTCAGTGGATGAGCAGTTCTTC. Looking up the rest from reference TRBV7-2 and TRBJ2-1 gives the full variable domain: GAGVSQSPSNKVTEKGKDVELRCDPISGHTALYWYRQSLGQGLEFLIYFQGNSAPDKSGLPSDRFSAERTGGSVSTLTIQRTQQEDSAVYLCASILSGSSVDEQFFGPGTRLTVL.

The rearrangement links TRBV30 to TRBJ2-3; 12 nucleotides align to TRBD2. Unmatched junction bases numbered 2, after V lost 3 bases and J lost 1 base. The CDR3 sequence is 15 residues long. Germline CDR1 reads GTSNPN; CDR2 reads SVGIG (reference sequence). The CDR3 is CAWRASGRGTDTQYF. The CDR3 nucleotides read TGTGCCTGGAGGGCTAGCGGGAGGGGCACAGATACGCAGTATTTT. The full variable domain, its missing parts supplied by reference TRBV30 and TRBJ2-3, is SQTIHQWPATLVQPVGSPLSLECTVEGTSNPNLYWYRQAAGRGLQLLFYSVGIGQISSEVPQNLSASRPQDRQFILSSKKLLLSDSGFYLCAWRASGRGTDTQYFGPGTRLTVL.

The chain recombines TRBV6-5 with TRBJ2-7; maybe TRBD1 (5 bases). CDR1 MNHEY and CDR2 SVGAGI come from the germline V gene. V was trimmed by 5 bases and J by 2 bases, leaving 13 bases between them. The CDR3 is made up of 14 amino acids. In DNA form, the CDR3 reads TGTGCCAGCAGTGAATTTCAGGGCCCCTACGAGCAGTACTTC. The encoded protein is CASSEFQGPYEQYF.

This clone was observed once. The genes are TRBV30 and TRBJ2-5, with 10 bases fitting TRBD1. With 4 bases clipped from V and 4 bases from J, the junction kept 6 bases outside the gene matches. The CDR3 has 14 residues. Germline V lookup: CDR1 GTSNPN, CDR2 SVGIG (reference sequence). The CDR3 DNA reads TGTGCCTGGACGACAGGGGGCGTGGTAGAGACCCAGTACTTC. Translation: CAWTTGGVVETQYF.

J is TRBJ2-5 and V is TRBV15; D is ambiguous. CDR1 LNHNV and CDR2 YYDKDF come from the germline V gene (reference sequence). The CDR3 totals 13 residues. Trimming removed 0 bases from V and 3 bases from J, with 5 bases in between. The CDR3 protein is CATSRERKETQYF. The CDR3 nucleotides are TGTGCCACCAGCAGAGAGAGGAAAGAGACCCAGTACTTC.

The chain combines TRBV6-5 with TRBJ2-7; 9 bases map to TRBD2. This CDR3 is 15 amino acids long. Germline lookup yields CDR1 MNHEY and CDR2 SVGAGI. V trimming: 5 bases; J trimming: 5 bases; junction bases outside the gene matches: 10. The CDR3 DNA follows: TGTGCCAGCAGTCGAACCTATAGCGGGAGCCACGAGCAGTACTTC. Its translation is CASSRTYSGSHEQYF.